One sample yielded the 6 T cell receptor beta chains listed below, sequenced in a study of T cells in Graves' hyperthyroidism and ophthalmopathy. RNA transcripts gave rise to amplified TCR beta CDR3 regions. First-round RT-PCR with HTBI primers amplified the TCR CDR3 region. TCRdb re-called the multiplex PCR reads through MiXCR, storing one row per CDR3 protein. The repertoire holds a few hundred thousand distinct CDR3 sequences, roughly 18% seen once, with around 17% in the top ten. Input material: blood. The receptors stem from a woman in her late teens or twenties with Graves' ophthalmopathy.

Ten or more counts support this clonotype. This chain connects TRBV7-9 to TRBJ1-1, with D tentatively TRBD1 (6 bases). Per germline, CDR1 SEHNR and CDR2 FQNEAQ (reference sequence). The CDR3 contains 14 residues. With 4 bases removed from V and 4 bases from J, the gap between germline ends came to 13 bases. CDR3 bases: TGTGCCAGCAGCTCGGTCGGACAGACCACTGAAGCTTTCTTT. Translating gives CASSSVGQTTEAFF.

This clonotype occurred many times. The chain combines TRBV28 with TRBJ1-1, with D maybe TRBD1 (6 bases). The V end was cut by 8 bases, the J end by 2 bases, with 15 bases between. CDR3 size: 14 residues. Per the germline V gene, CDR1 is MDHEN and CDR2 is SYDVKM. This CDR3 reads CASRLGGANTEAFF. As DNA, the CDR3 is TGTGCCAGCCGCTTAGGGGGAGCAAACACTGAAGCTTTCTTT.

This clonotype was seen more than once but under ten times. CDR3 bases: TGTGCCAGCAGCGCGGGGGGAGGCGATGAGCAGTTCTTC. As protein: CASSAGGGDEQFF. V gene TRBV5-8 combines with J gene TRBJ2-1; 8 bases fit TRBD2. Losses at the gene ends were 4 bases for V and 8 bases for J; bases not matched to a gene: 5. The CDR3 consists of 13 residues. In germline, CDR1 is SGHTS, CDR2 YDEGEE. The full variable domain, completed using reference TRBV5-8 and TRBJ2-1, is EAGVTQSPTHLIKTRGQQATLRCSPISGHTSVYWYQQALGLGLQFLLWYDEGEERNRGNFPPRFSGRQFPNYSSELNVNALELEDSALYLCASSAGGGDEQFFGPGTRLTVL.

The chain employs TRBV6-1 and TRBJ1-2; 11 bases are shared with TRBD1. The CDR3 runs to 13 residues. J gave up 5 bases and V 10 bases, and 6 bases lay outside the gene matches. CDR1 and CDR2 (germline): MNHNS, SASEGT. CDR3 amino acids: CAIPGTGGYGYTF. The CDR3 DNA reads TGTGCCATACCAGGGACAGGGGGTTATGGCTACACCTTC.

The table lists this clonotype with many counts. The chain links TRBV6-1 to TRBJ2-1, with TRBD2 matching 13 bases. The CDR3 length is 17 residues. Per germline, CDR1 MNHNS and CDR2 SASEGT. With V trimmed by 3 bases and J by 6 bases, 8 bases remained unmatched. The CDR3 loop reads CASSDKGTSGISNEQFF. CDR3 nucleotide sequence: TGTGCCAGCAGTGACAAAGGGACTAGCGGGATTAGCAATGAGCAGTTCTTC.

The rearrangement uses TRBV27 and TRBJ1-5; D not resolved. The V gene lost 5 bases and the J gene lost 1 base, with 9 bases spanning the gap. The germline gives CDR1 MNHEY, CDR2 SMNVEV (reference sequence). The CDR3 runs to 14 residues. CDR3 DNA sequence: TGTGCCAGCAGTCCTCTGGGGAGCAATCAGCCCCAGCATTTT. Translating gives CASSPLGSNQPQHF.